The clone carrying this T cell receptor (beta chain) was observed a single time. From germline, CDR1 is SEHNR and CDR2 FQNEAQ (reference sequence). V was pared by 5 bases and J by 4 bases, with 4 bases of the junction left unmatched. The CDR3 is made up of 14 amino acids. The protocol was immunoSEQ multiplex PCR, while the TCRdb copy is restricted to in-frame clones and leaves out a portion. The data show tens of thousands of clones, approximately 92% seen once. These data belong to a study of blood T cell repertoires in COVID-19. Overall study context: The United States, Italy and Spain supplied acute and convalescent COVID-19 samples.

Sequencing was performed on peripheral blood. This TCR came from a man between 45 and 60 years old with active COVID-19. The rearrangement links TRBV7-9 to TRBJ2-5; 10 bases match TRBD2. This CDR3 is CASSPSGGGETQYF. The CDR3 DNA sequence: TGTGCCAGCAGCCCCAGCGGGGGGGGAGAGACCCAGTACTTC.